This T cell receptor beta chain was captured by sequencing in a study of T cells after yellow fever vaccination (dated by TCRdb to between 2019 and 2020). For the wider study: Libraries from fractions with low cell numbers were prepared with the SMART-Seq v4 Ultra Low Input RNA kit. To track T-cell clones before and after primary and booster YFV17D yellow fever vaccination, bulk TCR alpha and beta repertoires were sequenced longitudinally. Two healthy male donors made up the cohort, one aged 18 to 29 years and the other aged 30 to 40 years. Blood was drawn at multiple timepoints before and after primary and secondary immunization, with bulk PBMC replicates and cell subsets isolated. General conclusions and limits of the study: Only two donors were included in the study, so the extent to which the findings can be generalized is limited. A small share of clonotypes occurred in both CD4 and CD8 compartments, likely arising from convergent recombination. Computational filtering was needed because FACS-sorted repertoires could contain abundant contaminating clonotypes from the bulk population. Most clones expanded after primary vaccination were re-detected after the booster (around 96% of CD4 and roughly 87% of CD8), suggesting broad memory maintenance. Compared with the primary T-cell response, the secondary T-cell response was weaker but faster, peaking on day 5 rather than day 15.

This clonotype was seen ten or more times. Its antigen is not yet known. No per-base quality is available; no much larger clone lies one base away. TCR cDNA was synthesized by 5'RACE template switching, which introduced a universal primer site and unique molecular identifiers. cDNA synthesis was primed from both the TCR alpha and TCR beta constant segments. Library amplification used two PCR steps, and the second PCR step added sample barcodes and sequencing adapters. Sequencing of libraries was performed on Illumina HiSeq 2500 (2x100 bp) or NovaSeq (2x150 bp). The paper's data handling went like this. MIGEC handled demultiplexing of reads and collapsing into UMI consensus sequences, while MiXCR performed V(D)J alignment. Vaccine-responding clonotypes were defined with edgeR using replicate PBMC samples, requiring FDR below 0.01 and a log2 fold change above 5 up to day 15. CD4 or CD8 identity was assigned to each bulk clonotype according to whether the clonotype was present at higher abundance in the sequenced CD4 repertoire or the sequenced CD8 repertoire. The public reads were reprocessed in TCRdb via fastp at Q25 and MiXCR, keeping in-frame beta chains. Records with the same CDR3 protein are collapsed into one entry carrying the most frequent genes and DNA. These V and J calls are TCRdb output, not the study's own analysis. The sample includes a few hundred thousand distinct CDR3 sequences, with approximately 8% observed a single time. 17% of the sample belongs to the ten largest clones.

The sample's treatment or condition label, in plain terms: live attenuated yellow fever vaccine strain. At every blood-draw timepoint, two biological replicates of bulk PBMCs were collected. A standard Ficoll-Paque protocol was used to isolate PBMCs from peripheral blood. RNA was extracted with TriZol from bulk PBMCs, CD4 and CD8 fractions, and dextramer-positive and dextramer-negative fractions. Its CDR3 holds 15 amino acids, cysteine through phenylalanine. CDR3 DNA is the only sequence kept; it has 45 bases, read in frame from the first base. At the junction V is shortened by 5 bases and J by 5 bases, with 18 bases in between.

Sequences were derived from PBMCs, sampled 35 to 50 days after the first yellow fever vaccination. This chain joins TRBV12-3 or TRBV12-4 to TRBJ1-1, with the D gene too uncertain to name. The TCR originated in a man younger than 30 who received the YFV17D yellow fever vaccine. CDR3 protein: CASSLPFGFGTEAFF. The nucleotide sequence is given as TGTGCCAGCAGTCTGCCGTTTGGGTTCGGGACTGAAGCTTTCTTT.